The rows below give T cell receptor beta chains drawn from one sample of a study of T cell clones after liver transplantation. Using immunoSEQ multiplex PCR, the repertoire was profiled, and TCRdb retains in-frame clones only, with some absent. The sample contains nearly 25,000 clones, 55% to 70% of which appear only once. The material sequenced was CD4+ T cells from blood, taken before liver transplant. Receptors were obtained from a human donor who received a liver transplant. The CDR3 runs from the conserved cysteine through the conserved F or W. The D gene is left open where the match is weak. The listing skips clone size in some rows; elsewhere it reads once, few, many or a size class.

D gene: TRBD1
V gene: TRBV5-4
clone size: .
J gene: TRBJ2-3
CDR3 protein: CASSLDQGGTDTQYF
CDR3 DNA: TGTGCCAGCAGCTTGGATCAGGGGGGCACAGATACGCAGTATTTT

D gene: TRBD1
V gene: TRBV14
clone size: .
J gene: TRBJ1-6
CDR3 protein: CASSPGGAGNSPLHF
CDR3 DNA: TGTGCCAGCAGCCCAGGGGGTGCGGGTAATTCACCCCTCCACTTT

D gene: .
V gene: TRBV28
clone size: .
J gene: TRBJ2-7
CDR3 protein: CASSDYEQYF
CDR3 DNA: TGTGCCAGCAGCGACTACGAGCAGTACTTC

D gene: .
V gene: TRBV27
clone size: .
J gene: TRBJ2-1
CDR3 protein: CASSLWSDHNEQFF
CDR3 DNA: TGTGCCAGCAGTTTATGGTCAGACCACAATGAGCAGTTCTTC

D gene: .
V gene: TRBV7-8
clone size: .
J gene: TRBJ2-5
CDR3 protein: CASSFSTQETQYF
CDR3 DNA: TGTGCCAGCAGCTTCTCCACTCAAGAGACCCAGTACTTC

D gene: .
V gene: TRBV4-1
clone size: .
J gene: TRBJ2-2
CDR3 protein: CASSQEGPGSTNTGELFF
CDR3 DNA: TGCGCCAGCAGCCAAGAAGGCCCAGGCTCCACGAACACCGGGGAGCTGTTTTTT

D gene: .
V gene: TRBV5-1
clone size: .
J gene: TRBJ1-4
CDR3 protein: CASSPRPAEKLFF
CDR3 DNA: TGCGCCAGCAGCCCCCGGCCAGCTGAAAAACTGTTTTTT

D gene: .
V gene: TRBV2
clone size: .
J gene: TRBJ2-6
CDR3 protein: CASSELRGTGANVLTF
CDR3 DNA: TGTGCCAGCAGTGAATTGAGAGGCACTGGGGCCAACGTCCTGACTTTC

D gene: TRBD1
V gene: TRBV5-4
clone size: .
J gene: TRBJ2-2
CDR3 protein: CASSLEEDRALTGELFF
CDR3 DNA: TGTGCCAGCAGCTTGGAGGAGGACAGGGCCCTCACCGGGGAGCTGTTTTTT

D gene: .
V gene: TRBV5-1
clone size: .
J gene: TRBJ2-5
CDR3 protein: CASSLGRTGQETQYF
CDR3 DNA: TGCGCCAGCAGCTTGGGGCGGACGGGCCAAGAGACCCAGTACTTC

D gene: TRBD1
V gene: TRBV6-5
clone size: .
J gene: TRBJ1-5
CDR3 protein: CASSPGQGRVQPQHF
CDR3 DNA: TGTGCCAGCAGTCCTGGACAGGGTAGGGTTCAGCCCCAGCATTTT

D gene: .
V gene: TRBV15
clone size: .
J gene: TRBJ2-7
CDR3 protein: CATSRGGGGSYEQYF
CDR3 DNA: TGTGCCACCAGCAGAGGTGGGGGAGGTTCCTACGAGCAGTACTTC

D gene: .
V gene: TRBV6-1
clone size: few
J gene: TRBJ2-7
CDR3 protein: CATRAGISYEQYF
CDR3 DNA: TGTGCCACTAGAGCAGGGATCTCCTACGAGCAGTACTTC

D gene: .
V gene: TRBV7-9
clone size: .
J gene: TRBJ2-3
CDR3 protein: CASSLDGQGTDTQYF
CDR3 DNA: TGTGCCAGCAGCTTAGATGGTCAGGGCACAGATACGCAGTATTTT

D gene: .
V gene: TRBV7-9
clone size: .
J gene: TRBJ2-7
CDR3 protein: CAEGTGTSEQYF
CDR3 DNA: TGTGCCGAGGGGACAGGGACTAGCGAGCAGTACTTC

D gene: TRBD1
V gene: TRBV7-9
clone size: few
J gene: TRBJ1-1
CDR3 protein: CASSPRTGGYTEAFF
CDR3 DNA: TGTGCCAGCAGCCCCCGGACAGGGGGTTATACTGAAGCTTTCTTT

D gene: .
V gene: TRBV5-1
clone size: once
J gene: TRBJ1-4
CDR3 protein: CASSLGQLNEKLFF
CDR3 DNA: TGCGCCAGCAGCTTGGGACAGCTTAATGAAAAACTGTTTTTT

D gene: TRBD1
V gene: TRBV11-2
clone size: .
J gene: TRBJ2-4
CDR3 protein: CASSLGTVKNIQYF
CDR3 DNA: TGTGCCAGCAGCTTGGGGACAGTCAAAAACATTCAGTACTTC

D gene: TRBD2
V gene: TRBV5-1
clone size: .
J gene: TRBJ2-1
CDR3 protein: CASSAGLADNNEQFF
CDR3 DNA: TGCGCCAGCAGCGCCGGACTAGCGGACAACAATGAGCAGTTCTTC

D gene: TRBD1
V gene: TRBV5-1
clone size: .
J gene: TRBJ2-6
CDR3 protein: CASSAGTAGANVLTF
CDR3 DNA: TGTGCCAGCAGCGCCGGGACAGCTGGGGCCAACGTCCTGACTTTC